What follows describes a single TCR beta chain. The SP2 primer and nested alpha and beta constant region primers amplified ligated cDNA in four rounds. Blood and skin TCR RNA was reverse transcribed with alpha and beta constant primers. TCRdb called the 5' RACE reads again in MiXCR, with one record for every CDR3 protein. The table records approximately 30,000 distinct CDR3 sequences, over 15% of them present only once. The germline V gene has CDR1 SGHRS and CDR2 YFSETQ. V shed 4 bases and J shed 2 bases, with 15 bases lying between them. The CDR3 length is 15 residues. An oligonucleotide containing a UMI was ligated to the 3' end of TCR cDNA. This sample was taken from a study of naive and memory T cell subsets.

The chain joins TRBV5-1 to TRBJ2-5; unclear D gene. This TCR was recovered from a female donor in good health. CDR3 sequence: CASSLWAAPQETQYF. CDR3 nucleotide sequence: TGCGCCAGCAGCCTTTGGGCCGCGCCTCAAGAGACCCAGTACTTC.